This T cell receptor beta chain was recorded in a study of neoadjuvant nivolumab and ipilimumab in lung cancer. There are 17 residues in the CDR3. CDR1 is SGHAT and CDR2 is FQNNGV in the germline V gene. V was cut by 3 bases and J by 0 bases, with 14 bases left in between. Libraries were prepared by immunoSEQ multiplex PCR; TCRdb keeps only in-frame clonotypes and omits some of them. This table has tens of thousands of clones, approximately 80% appearing once. The sample in question was peripheral blood, obtained before neoadjuvant nivolumab, alone or with ipilimumab. The chain joins TRBV11-2 to TRBJ1-4, with D possibly TRBD1 on 6 matching bases. The sequence came from an adult with non-small cell lung cancer. This chain's CDR3 is CASSFGRTDATNEKLFF. The CDR3 nucleotides are TGTGCCAGCAGCTTTGGGCGGACAGACGCAACTAATGAAAAACTGTTTTTT.